This T cell receptor (beta chain) appears in the sequencing data of a study of T cells in Graves' hyperthyroidism and ophthalmopathy. The V and J ends lost 1 base and 3 bases respectively, with 11 bases between them. CDR3 length: 15 residues. CDR1 is SGHRS, CDR2 YFSETQ, per germline. Template material for amplifying TCR beta CDR3 regions consisted of RNA transcripts. First-round RT-PCR with HTBI primers amplified the TCR CDR3 region. TCRdb analysed the multiplex PCR reads with MiXCR anew, one entry per CDR3 protein. The data show around 440,000 distinct CDR3 sequences, roughly 14% seen once. This clonotype has only a few counts. Diagnoses were established using clinical symptoms, serum thyroxine and TRAb, thyroid ultrasound and orbital computed tomography. The PBMCs were taken from around 10 ml of fresh peripheral blood.

Material: blood. The source of this sequence is a young woman with Graves' hyperthyroidism. This chain connects TRBV5-1 to TRBJ1-5, with D unclear. The CDR3 spells CASSLLSGFNQPQHF. The CDR3 nucleotides read TGCGCCAGCAGCTTGTTATCCGGGTTCAATCAGCCCCAGCATTTT.